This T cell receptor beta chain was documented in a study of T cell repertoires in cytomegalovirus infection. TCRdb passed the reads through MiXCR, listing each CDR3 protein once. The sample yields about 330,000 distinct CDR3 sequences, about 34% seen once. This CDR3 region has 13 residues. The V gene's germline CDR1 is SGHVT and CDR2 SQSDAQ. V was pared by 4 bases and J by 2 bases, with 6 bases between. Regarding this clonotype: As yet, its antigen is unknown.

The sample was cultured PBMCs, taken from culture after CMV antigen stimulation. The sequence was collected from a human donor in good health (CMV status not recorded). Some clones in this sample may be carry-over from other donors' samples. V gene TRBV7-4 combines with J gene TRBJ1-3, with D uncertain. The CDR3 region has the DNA TGTGCCAGCAGCTCCCGAACTGGAAACACCATATATTTT. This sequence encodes CASSSRTGNTIYF.